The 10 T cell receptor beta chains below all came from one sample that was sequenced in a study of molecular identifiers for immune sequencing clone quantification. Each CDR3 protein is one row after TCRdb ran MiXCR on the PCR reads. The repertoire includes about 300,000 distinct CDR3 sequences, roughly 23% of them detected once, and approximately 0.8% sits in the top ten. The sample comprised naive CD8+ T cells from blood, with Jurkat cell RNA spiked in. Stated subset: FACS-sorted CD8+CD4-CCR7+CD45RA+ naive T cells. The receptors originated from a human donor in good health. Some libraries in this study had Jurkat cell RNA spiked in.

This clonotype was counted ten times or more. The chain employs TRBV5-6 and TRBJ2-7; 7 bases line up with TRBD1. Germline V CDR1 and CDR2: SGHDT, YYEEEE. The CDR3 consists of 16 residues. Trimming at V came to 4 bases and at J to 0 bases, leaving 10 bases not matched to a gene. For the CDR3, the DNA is TGTGCCAGCAGCCTATCCGGGACAGTCAGCTCCTACGAGCAGTACTTC. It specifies CASSLSGTVSSYEQYF.

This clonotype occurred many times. DNA for the CDR3: TGCGCCAGCAGCACGGACAGCCACGAGGGTTCTTATGGCTACACCTTC. It specifies CASSTDSHEGSYGYTF. J is TRBJ1-2 and V is TRBV5-1; TRBD1 might be the D (6 bases). Trimming removed 4 bases from V and 5 bases from J, with 21 bases in between. Germline values: CDR1 SGHRS, CDR2 YFSETQ. CDR3 length equals 16 residues. Full variable domain (missing parts from reference TRBV5-1 and TRBJ1-2): KAGVTQTPRYLIKTRGQQVTLSCSPISGHRSVSWYQQTPGQGLQFLFEYFSETQRNKGNFPGRFSGRQFSNSRSEMNVSTLELGDSALYLCASSTDSHEGSYGYTFGSGTRLTVV.

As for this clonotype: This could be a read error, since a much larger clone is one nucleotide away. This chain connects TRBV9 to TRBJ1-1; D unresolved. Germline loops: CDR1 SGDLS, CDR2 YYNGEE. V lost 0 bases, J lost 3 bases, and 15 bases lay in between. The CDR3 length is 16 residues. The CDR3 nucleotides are TGTGCCAGCAGCGTAGGAGGATTTGGATTGGACACTGAAGCTTTCTTT. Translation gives CASSVGGFGLDTEAFF. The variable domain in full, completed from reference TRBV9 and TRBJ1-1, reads DSGVTQTPKHLITATGQRVTLRCSPRSGDLSVYWYQQSLDQGLQFLIQYYNGEERAKGNILERFSAQQFPDLHSELNLSSLELGDSALYFCASSVGGFGLDTEAFFGQGTRLTVV.

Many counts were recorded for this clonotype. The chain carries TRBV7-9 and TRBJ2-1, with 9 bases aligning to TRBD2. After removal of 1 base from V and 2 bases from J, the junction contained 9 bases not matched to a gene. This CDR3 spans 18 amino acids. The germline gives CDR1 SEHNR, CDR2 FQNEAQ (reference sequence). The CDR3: CASSLEPGLAIPYNEQFF. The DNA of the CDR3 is TGTGCCAGCAGCTTAGAACCGGGACTAGCTATTCCCTACAATGAGCAGTTCTTC.

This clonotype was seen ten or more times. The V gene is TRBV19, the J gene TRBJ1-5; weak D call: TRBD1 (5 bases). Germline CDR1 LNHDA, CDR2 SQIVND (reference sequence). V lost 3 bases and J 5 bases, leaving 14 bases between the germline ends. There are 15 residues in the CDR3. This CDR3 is CASSIGAAAHQPQHF. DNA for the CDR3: TGTGCCAGTAGTATTGGGGCGGCAGCTCATCAGCCCCAGCATTTT.

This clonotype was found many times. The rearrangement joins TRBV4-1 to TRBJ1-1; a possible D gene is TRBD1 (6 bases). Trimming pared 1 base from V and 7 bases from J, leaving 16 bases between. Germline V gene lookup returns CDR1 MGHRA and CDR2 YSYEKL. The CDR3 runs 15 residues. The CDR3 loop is CASSQVPRGTGEAFF. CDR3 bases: TGCGCCAGCAGCCAAGTCCCCAGGGGCACGGGTGAAGCTTTCTTT.

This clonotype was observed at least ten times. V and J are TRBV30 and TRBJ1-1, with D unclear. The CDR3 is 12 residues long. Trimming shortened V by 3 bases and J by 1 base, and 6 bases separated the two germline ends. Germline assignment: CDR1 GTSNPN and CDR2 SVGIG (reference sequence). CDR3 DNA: TGTGCCTGGAGGTTGGGGAACACTGAAGCTTTCTTT. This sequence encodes CAWRLGNTEAFF.

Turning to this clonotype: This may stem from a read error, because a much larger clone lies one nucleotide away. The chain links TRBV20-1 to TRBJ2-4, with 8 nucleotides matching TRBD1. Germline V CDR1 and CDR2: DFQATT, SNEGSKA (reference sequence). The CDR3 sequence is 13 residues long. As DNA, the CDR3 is TGCAGTGGTCTGACAGGGGTCGAAAACATTCGGTACTTC. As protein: CSGLTGVENIRYF.

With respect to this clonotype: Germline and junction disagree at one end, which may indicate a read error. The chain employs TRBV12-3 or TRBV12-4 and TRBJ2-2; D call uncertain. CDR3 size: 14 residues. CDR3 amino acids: CASSVYKNTRELFF. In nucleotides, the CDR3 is TGTGCCAGCAGTGTATACAAGAACACCAGGGAGCTGTTTTTT.

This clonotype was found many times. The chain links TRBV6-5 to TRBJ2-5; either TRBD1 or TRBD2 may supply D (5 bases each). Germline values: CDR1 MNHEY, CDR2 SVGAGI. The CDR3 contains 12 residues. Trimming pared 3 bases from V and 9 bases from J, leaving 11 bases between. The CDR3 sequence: CASSYPMGAQYF. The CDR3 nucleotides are TGTGCCAGCAGTTATCCAATGGGGGCCCAGTACTTC.